The sample holds one count of the clone carrying this T cell receptor beta chain. This entry comes from a study of blood T cell repertoires in COVID-19. The CDR3 totals 14 residues. Trimming took off 4 bases at V and 7 bases at J, with 14 bases between the two ends. Germline CDR1 and CDR2: LGHNA and YSLEER. Clones were read by immunoSEQ multiplex PCR, and TCRdb kept only the in-frame ones, dropping some. The sample lists around 170,000 clones, approximately 74% occurring once. Material: peripheral blood. The chain links TRBV4-3 to TRBJ2-1, with D tentatively TRBD2 (6 bases). The receptor was isolated from a woman of 80 years or more with acute or convalescent COVID-19. CDR3 loop: CASSPQYLANEQFF. CDR3 DNA sequence: TGCGCCAGCAGCCCTCAGTACCTAGCGAATGAGCAGTTCTTC.